This TCR beta chain was documented in a study of T cell repertoires in cytomegalovirus infection. Study context: Evidence of both CMV infection and a matching HLA type came from public TCR beta signatures.

TCRdb independently ran MiXCR on the reads; one entry per CDR3 protein. The sample records under 600,000 distinct CDR3 sequences, 16% being singletons. Trimming cost V 10 bases and J 3 bases, with 12 bases left between them. The CDR3 totals 12 residues. Germline V gene data show CDR1 as SNHLY and CDR2 as FYNNEI. Material for sequencing was CD8+ T cells from PBMCs. V gene TRBV2 combines with J gene TRBJ1-2; no reliable D call. This TCR derives from a human donor in good health (CMV status not recorded). Some clones in this sample may be carry-over from other donors' samples. CDR3 loop: CAIGQPDYGYTF. CDR3 in DNA: TGTGCCATCGGGCAGCCAGACTATGGCTACACCTTC.